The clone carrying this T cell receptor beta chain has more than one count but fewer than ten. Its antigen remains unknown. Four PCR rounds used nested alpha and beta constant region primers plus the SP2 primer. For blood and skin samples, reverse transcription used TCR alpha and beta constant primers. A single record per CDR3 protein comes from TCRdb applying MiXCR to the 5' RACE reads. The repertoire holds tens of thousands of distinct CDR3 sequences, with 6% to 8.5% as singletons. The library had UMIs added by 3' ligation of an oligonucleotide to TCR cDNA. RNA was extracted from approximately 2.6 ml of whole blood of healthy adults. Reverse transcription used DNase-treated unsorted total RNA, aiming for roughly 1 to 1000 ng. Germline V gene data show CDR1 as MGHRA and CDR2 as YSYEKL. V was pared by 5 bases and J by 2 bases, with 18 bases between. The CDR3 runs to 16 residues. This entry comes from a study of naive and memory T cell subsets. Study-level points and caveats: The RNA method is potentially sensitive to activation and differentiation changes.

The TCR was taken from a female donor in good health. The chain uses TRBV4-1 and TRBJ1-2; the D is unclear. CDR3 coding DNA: TGCGCCAGCAGCAAACTTGGGCAGTCCAAAAACTATGGCTACACCTTC. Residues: CASSKLGQSKNYGYTF.